This paragraph reports one T cell receptor beta chain. Antigen: not known. This entry belongs to a study of shared clonotypes between healthy human individuals. About the research overall: Each donor's CD8 memory used one plate, CD8 naive two, each CD4 subset three.

Data came from immunoSEQ multiplex PCR; TCRdb stores just in-frame clones and leaves some out. This table holds roughly 2,000,000 clones, roughly 95% found once. Findings and caveats of the study: Generally, naive subsets came out with larger estimated richness than memory subsets.

Cells designated naive CD8 were CD45RO-negative and were positively selected for CCR7, with terminally differentiated effector memory CD45RA+ cells excluded. CDR3 length: 13 residues. Trimming left V 0 bases short and J 12 bases short, with 12 bases between. Per the germline V gene, CDR1 is ENHRY and CDR2 is SYGVKD. The origin of this receptor is a man aged 18 to 30 in good health. Some clones in this sample may be carry-over from other donors' samples. This chain links TRBV10-3 with TRBJ2-1; D gene uncertain. Sequencing was done on a sample of naive CD8+ T cells from PBMCs. The CDR3 coding sequence is TGTGCCATCAGTGAGTCCTCAACAGTAGGGCAGTTCTTC. This codes for CAISESSTVGQFF.